This entry features one T cell receptor beta chain sequence. This table comes from immunoSEQ multiplex PCR, and its TCRdb copy is limited to in-frame clones, with some not included. The sample shows more than 250,000 clones, approximately 89% of them seen only once. This record belongs to a study of blood T cell repertoires in COVID-19. The junction had 14 bases not matched to a gene; V was cut back by 4 bases and J by 4 bases. This CDR3 comprises 17 residues. The germline V gene has CDR1 SGHDT and CDR2 YYEEEE. V is TRBV5-6 and J is TRBJ2-5; TRBD1 matches 9 bases. This receptor was taken from a woman younger than 35 who had recovered from COVID-19. The source material was PBMCs or T cells enriched from blood (not recorded which). The CDR3 sequence: CASSGTGFRSGAETQYF. The CDR3 nucleotides read TGTGCCAGCAGCGGGACAGGGTTTAGGAGCGGGGCAGAGACCCAGTACTTC.